This TCR beta chain was recovered during a study of T cells in Graves' hyperthyroidism and ophthalmopathy. Study-wide results and caveats: Most thyroid clonotypes expanded above 0.001 were also detected in blood.

The CDR3 extends over 17 amino acids. CDR1 MGHRA and CDR2 YSYEKL come from the germline V gene. With 4 bases removed from V and 5 bases from J, the gap between germline ends came to 23 bases. RNA transcripts were the template for amplifying TCR beta CDR3 regions. An initial round of RT-PCR targeting the TCR CDR3 relied on the HTBI primer set. TCRdb ran MiXCR on the multiplex PCR reads and lists one entry per CDR3 protein. The sample consists of 660,000 or so distinct CDR3 sequences, under 25% of them appearing once. About this clonotype: Its specificity is unknown.

V gene TRBV4-1 combines with J gene TRBJ2-5; possibly TRBD2 for D (6 bases). This clonotype was sampled from a man aged 25 to 45 with Graves' ophthalmopathy. The sequenced sample was blood. Here the CDR3 DNA reads TGCGCCAGCAGCCCTCCAGTACTTGGGCGGGAACGGGAGACCCAGTACTTC. Translating gives CASSPPVLGRERETQYF.